The TCR beta chain described here comes from a study of Ad26.COV2.S vaccination and SARS-CoV-2 variants. As for the study in general: Enrollment placed the donor in the COV1001 Ad26.COV2.S trial arm. Into the muscle, Ad26.COV2.S was dosed once or twice, 56 days apart.

There are 17 residues in the CDR3. V dropped 3 bases and J dropped 0 bases, with 17 bases sitting between them. CDR1 is LNHNV and CDR2 is YYDKDF in the germline V gene (reference sequence). Treatment noted: over 15 received Ad26.COV2.S at low or high dose, single or two shots; roughly 5 received placebo; per-sample allocation not given. Sampling took place 63 days after the first vaccine or placebo injection. The individual, an adult aged 18-55 years, was a donor in Boston. Produced via immunoSEQ multiplex PCR; TCRdb's table is partial and in-frame only. The sample lists about 410,000 clones; 92% were seen once. As concerns this clone: Its specificity is not known.

Findings and limits, study-wide: Vaccine recipients posted higher spike-specific TCR breadth than their placebo counterparts.

The chain couples TRBV15 to TRBJ1-1; a weak D match, TRBD1 (6 bases). The input for sequencing was peripheral blood, taken in a trial of Ad26.COV2.S vaccine versus placebo. The receptor was derived from a person aged 18-65 years who received the Ad26.COV2.S COVID-19 vaccine or a placebo. The CDR3 sequence is CATSRGRGKTMNTEAFF. The CDR3 bases are TGTGCCACCAGCAGGGGGAGGGGGAAAACTATGAACACTGAAGCTTTCTTT.